The rows below give T cell receptor beta chains drawn from one sample of a study of cytomegalovirus exposure and HLA in healthy donors. Assay: immunoSEQ multiplex PCR; the TCRdb copy retains only in-frame clones and omits some. The table includes 99,000 or so clones, roughly 75% detected once. The source material was PBMCs. These receptors originate from a woman between 40 and 50 years old in good health and CMV-seronegative. Each CDR3 is given with its conserved first and last residue. The D gene is left open where the match is weak. Not every row has a clone size; where given, it reads once, few, many or a size class.

clone_size,v_call,j_call,d_call,cdr3_aa,cdr3_nt
-,TRBV14,TRBJ1-2,-,CASSQGNTGRVYGYTF,TGTGCCAGCAGCCAAGGGAATACAGGGAGGGTTTATGGCTACACCTTC
-,TRBV6-5,TRBJ2-5,TRBD2,CASSYSLAGEGETQYF,TGTGCCAGCAGTTACTCCCTAGCGGGAGAAGGAGAGACCCAGTACTTC
-,TRBV7-6,TRBJ2-1,TRBD2,CASSLSGSGWSEQFF,TGTGCCAGCAGCCTAAGCGGGAGCGGATGGAGTGAGCAGTTCTTC
-,TRBV4-3,TRBJ2-5,-,CASSQIIGRGETQYF,TGCGCCAGCAGCCAAATCATTGGGAGAGGGGAGACCCAGTACTTC
once,TRBV5-1,TRBJ2-2,-,CASSFRTITGELFF,TGCGCCAGCAGCTTCAGGACTATCACCGGGGAGCTGTTTTTT
-,TRBV27,TRBJ2-1,TRBD1,CASRDRGNEQFF,TGTGCCAGCAGGGACAGGGGTAATGAGCAGTTCTTC
few,TRBV19,TRBJ2-2,TRBD1,CASEPPGQSTGELFF,TGTGCCAGTGAACCCCCGGGACAGAGCACCGGGGAGCTGTTTTTT
few,TRBV11-2,TRBJ1-2,-,CASSLESGVGGYGYTF,TGTGCCAGCAGCTTAGAGTCAGGCGTCGGTGGCTATGGCTACACCTTC
-,TRBV30,TRBJ2-3,-,CAWSSSSGLTDTQYF,TGTGCCTGGAGTTCCTCGAGCGGTCTTACAGATACGCAGTATTTT
-,TRBV27,TRBJ2-3,-,CASSLYRRGTQYF,TGTGCCAGCAGTTTGTACCGGCGGGGTACGCAGTATTTT
-,TRBV7-9,TRBJ2-5,-,CASSPRGVSQETQYF,TGTGCCAGCAGCCCCAGGGGGGTTTCTCAAGAGACCCAGTACTTC
once,TRBV27,TRBJ1-1,TRBD1,CASSGTGVPSNTEAFF,TGTGCCAGCAGTGGGACAGGGGTACCCTCCAACACTGAAGCTTTCTTT
-,TRBV6-5,TRBJ2-1,-,CASSLGVEFEQFF,TGTGCCAGCAGCCTAGGGGTAGAATTTGAGCAGTTCTTC
-,TRBV5-5,TRBJ2-5,-,CASSRGQTQETQYF,TGTGCCAGCAGCCGAGGACAGACTCAAGAGACCCAGTACTTC
-,TRBV7-2,TRBJ1-5,TRBD1,CASSVGQGLGQPQHF,TGTGCCAGCAGCGTGGGACAGGGTCTGGGGCAGCCCCAGCATTTT
medium-sized,TRBV7-9,TRBJ2-1,-,CASSLLEDSANEQFF,TGTGCCAGCAGCCTACTGGAGGACAGTGCCAATGAGCAGTTCTTC
few,TRBV7-2,TRBJ2-3,-,CASSLDKDTQYF,TGTGCCAGCAGCTTAGATAAAGATACGCAGTATTTT
-,TRBV10-3,TRBJ2-2,-,CAILQDTGELFF,TGTGCCATCTTACAGGACACCGGGGAGCTGTTTTTT
-,TRBV28,TRBJ2-3,-,CASSSRQTIRTDTQYF,TGTGCCAGCAGTTCAAGACAGACCATACGCACAGATACGCAGTATTTT
-,TRBV30,TRBJ2-1,TRBD2,CAWSRLATYNEQFF,TGTGCCTGGAGCAGACTAGCAACCTACAATGAGCAGTTCTTC
-,TRBV28,TRBJ2-7,TRBD1,CASSSGQILYEQYF,TGTGCCAGCAGCTCGGGACAGATCCTGTACGAGCAGTACTTC
-,TRBV30,TRBJ1-1,-,CAWSVTPGGSLASTEAFF,TGTGCCTGGAGCGTGACCCCGGGGGGCAGTCTGGCAAGCACTGAAGCTTTCTTT
-,TRBV5-6,TRBJ1-5,-,CASSLGRRVDQPQHF,TGTGCCAGCAGCTTGGGCCGCAGGGTGGATCAGCCCCAGCATTTT
-,TRBV4-1,TRBJ2-3,TRBD2,CASSPFLAGLTYTQYF,TGCGCCAGCAGCCCCTTTCTAGCGGGACTGACATATACGCAGTATTTT
-,TRBV19,TRBJ2-7,TRBD1,CASSLLDRGQLGEQYF,TGTGCCAGTAGCCTACTAGACAGGGGACAACTTGGCGAGCAGTACTTC
-,TRBV7-2,TRBJ2-3,-,CASSLGIRAVGGQYF,TGTGCCAGCAGCTTAGGAATACGGGCCGTGGGAGGGCAGTATTTT
-,TRBV7-9,TRBJ1-5,-,CSSSLDGGQPQHF,TGTTCCAGCAGCTTAGATGGAGGTCAGCCCCAGCATTTT
-,TRBV4-1,TRBJ1-4,TRBD1,CASSDRQGAGEKLFF,TGCGCCAGCAGCGACCGACAGGGGGCTGGTGAAAAACTGTTTTTT
-,TRBV6-4,TRBJ1-2,-,CASSDGRHSTGDYGYTF,TGTGCCAGCAGTGACGGGAGACACTCGACGGGAGACTATGGCTACACCTTC
-,TRBV6-4,TRBJ1-1,TRBD1,CASMGLRDRWKTEAFF,TGTGCCAGCATGGGCCTAAGGGACAGGTGGAAAACTGAAGCTTTCTTT
-,TRBV14,TRBJ1-3,-,CASSKMEGVGNTIYF,TGTGCCAGCAGCAAAATGGAGGGAGTAGGAAACACCATATATTTT
-,TRBV19,TRBJ1-4,-,CASSNTEEGNEKLFF,TGTGCCAGTAGTAACACCGAAGAGGGAAATGAAAAACTGTTTTTT
-,TRBV28,TRBJ1-2,-,CASSLTFSNYGYTF,TGTGCCAGCAGCTTAACTTTTAGCAACTATGGCTACACCTTC
-,TRBV28,TRBJ2-7,TRBD2,CASSSPGGVNEQYF,TGTGCCAGCAGTTCCCCGGGGGGTGTTAACGAGCAGTACTTC
-,TRBV18,TRBJ2-3,-,CASSSIGAASGRDTQYF,TGTGCCAGCTCCTCAATAGGGGCGGCCTCCGGTCGGGATACGCAGTATTTT
-,TRBV18,TRBJ2-7,TRBD2,CASSRASGAYEQYF,TGTGCCAGCTCACGAGCTAGCGGGGCTTACGAGCAGTACTTC
-,TRBV7-2,TRBJ1-4,TRBD1,CASSVGQAVNEKLFF,TGTGCCAGCAGCGTTGGACAGGCGGTAAATGAAAAACTGTTTTTT
-,TRBV7-2,TRBJ1-4,TRBD1,CASSVGQDDEKLFF,TGTGCCAGCAGCGTGGGACAGGATGATGAAAAACTGTTTTTT
-,TRBV7-6,TRBJ2-1,TRBD2,CASSYSPSGTSGRGEQFF,TGTGCCAGCAGCTATAGCCCCTCCGGGACTAGCGGGAGGGGTGAGCAGTTCTTC
-,TRBV6-5,TRBJ2-7,-,CASSYGATYEQYF,TGTGCCAGCAGTTACGGGGCGACCTACGAGCAGTACTTC
-,TRBV18,TRBJ1-2,TRBD1,CASSPLGQTNYGYTF,TGTGCCAGCTCACCCCTGGGACAGACTAACTATGGCTACACCTTC
-,TRBV7-2,TRBJ1-5,-,CASSGQSGGPQHF,TGTGCCAGCAGCGGACAGAGTGGGGGGCCCCAGCATTTT
-,TRBV28,TRBJ1-5,-,CASSLGYEPTYSNQPQHF,TGTGCCAGCAGCCTCGGGTATGAGCCGACCTATAGCAATCAGCCCCAGCATTTT
-,TRBV5-1,TRBJ2-6,-,CASSLEQGNVLTF,TGCGCCAGCAGCTTAGAACAGGGAAACGTCCTGACTTTC
-,TRBV9,TRBJ2-1,-,CASSVAPQGMRKFF,TGTGCCAGCAGCGTAGCCCCCCAGGGGATGAGGAAGTTCTTC
-,TRBV5-1,TRBJ2-1,TRBD2,CASSLKGTSGMGEQFF,TGCGCCAGCAGCTTGAAAGGGACTAGCGGGATGGGTGAGCAGTTCTTC
-,TRBV6-6,TRBJ1-1,-,CASSSDRSFEAFF,TGTGCCAGCAGCTCGGACAGAAGCTTTGAAGCTTTCTTT
-,TRBV4-3,TRBJ2-7,-,CASSPSPIQGSSYEQYF,TGCGCCAGCAGCCCGAGCCCCATACAGGGATCGTCCTACGAGCAGTACTTC
-,TRBV30,TRBJ1-1,-,CAWSVGHAEAFF,TGTGCCTGGAGTGTTGGGCACGCTGAAGCTTTCTTT
once,TRBV27,TRBJ2-2,TRBD2,CASSLAGGATGELFF,TGTGCCAGCAGTTTGGCGGGAGGTGCGACCGGGGAGCTGTTTTTT
once,TRBV6-5,TRBJ1-4,-,CASSSHMGANEKLFF,TGTGCCAGCAGTTCCCATATGGGGGCCAATGAAAAACTGTTTTTT
-,TRBV5-1,TRBJ2-2,TRBD2,CASSLSGLTNTGELFF,TGCGCCAGCAGCTTGTCGGGACTAACGAACACCGGGGAGCTGTTTTTT
-,TRBV11-2,TRBJ2-7,-,CASSRTGITYEQYF,TGTGCCAGCAGCCGAACAGGGATTACCTACGAGCAGTACTTC
-,TRBV28,TRBJ2-7,-,CASSLGSYEQYF,TGTGCCAGCAGTTTAGGCAGCTACGAGCAGTACTTC